Listed below are T cell receptor beta chains from one sample, sequenced in a study of CD8 T cells in Susac syndrome. One entry per CDR3 protein, called by TCRdb with MiXCR from the immunoSEQ multiplex PCR reads. Of about 120,000 distinct CDR3 sequences listed, 85% to 95% are singletons. The sample was CD4+ T cells from PBMCs. The receptor source for this set is a human donor in good health. The CDR3 runs from the conserved cysteine through the conserved F or W. The D gene is left open where the match is weak. Expanded clones are given a class, and other clones once, few, many or no size at all.

TRBV6-4	.	TRBD1	TRBJ1-1	TGTGCCAGCAGATGGACCTCGGACAGGGGAGAAGCTTTCTTT	CASRWTSDRGEAFF
TRBV7-2	.	.	TRBJ2-3	TGTGCCAGCAGGTCGGCCCCCTTGGCGGATACGCAGTATTTT	CASRSAPLADTQYF
TRBV6-5	.	.	TRBJ2-1	TGTGCCAGCACCCCTGGGGTCCCTGGCAGGCAGTTCTTC	CASTPGVPGRQFF
TRBV12-3/TRBV12-4	.	.	TRBJ2-3	TGTGCCAGCAGCGCTCTCGATAGGGCAGATACGCAGTATTTT	CASSALDRADTQYF
TRBV19	few	TRBD1	TRBJ2-7	TGTGCCAGTAGTGCCGGGACAGGTGAATACGAGCAGTACTTC	CASSAGTGEYEQYF
TRBV7-9	.	.	TRBJ2-1	TGTGCCAGCCAGGTTTCCGGGAGCAGGACCTCCTACAATGAGCAGTTCTTC	CASQVSGSRTSYNEQFF
TRBV6-1	.	.	TRBJ2-1	TGTGCCAGCAGTAGACAGCAAGCGGGTGAGCAGTTCTTC	CASSRQQAGEQFF
TRBV6-5	.	.	TRBJ1-1	TGTGCCAGCAGTTACCCAAAGAACCGACGGTCCGTGGAAGCTTTCTTT	CASSYPKNRRSVEAFF
TRBV20-1	.	TRBD2	TRBJ2-1	TGCAGTGCTAGAGCTAGCGGGAGGCTTAATGAGCAGTTCTTC	CSARASGRLNEQFF
TRBV12-3/TRBV12-4	.	TRBD2	TRBJ2-1	TGTGCCAGCAGCCTACCCAGCGGGAGGGCCGGTGAGCAGTTCTTC	CASSLPSGRAGEQFF
TRBV12-5	.	.	TRBJ1-5	TGTGCTAGTGGTTTGGGGAGCGTCCAGCATTTT	CASGLGSVQHF
TRBV6-2/TRBV6-3	.	TRBD2	TRBJ2-2	TGTGCCAGCAGTTACCGGGGACTAGCGGGACTGGCCGGGGAGCTGTTTTTT	CASSYRGLAGLAGELFF
TRBV19	.	.	TRBJ1-6	TGTGCCAGTCTTGGGGGCGCCACGGGGGGCAATTCACCCCTCCACTTT	CASLGGATGGNSPLHF
TRBV27	.	TRBD1	TRBJ2-7	TGTGCCAGCAGTTCCGGGACAGGCCCCTACGAGCAGTACTTC	CASSSGTGPYEQYF
TRBV7-9	.	.	TRBJ1-3	TGTGCCAGCAGCCCCGACAGGAGAAACACCATATATTTT	CASSPDRRNTIYF
TRBV7-3	once	TRBD1	TRBJ2-1	TGTGCCAGCAGCTTGGACAGGGGGCTTAGGGATGAGCAGTTCTTC	CASSLDRGLRDEQFF
TRBV7-3	few	.	TRBJ2-3	TGTGCCAGCAGACCAATTCGGGCAGGGGAGGCAGATACGCAGTATTTT	CASRPIRAGEADTQYF
TRBV7-2	few	.	TRBJ2-5	TGTGCCAGCAGCTCAAGGACCGGGACCCGCGTTTACTTC	CASSSRTGTRVYF
TRBV4-1	.	.	TRBJ1-6	TGCGCCAGCAGCCAAGATGGGATATTTTCACCCCTCCACTTT	CASSQDGIFSPLHF
TRBV7-9	.	.	TRBJ2-7	TGTGCCAGCAGTTCGAAGGGGACTGGGGACTTC	CASSSKGTGDF
TRBV5-1	.	.	TRBJ1-6	TGCGCCAGCAGCTTGGTGGCGGGACATTCACCCCTCCACTTT	CASSLVAGHSPLHF
TRBV19	.	TRBD1	TRBJ2-7	TGTGCCAGTAGTATTGGACAGGGGGCTGTTCGCGAGCAGTACTTC	CASSIGQGAVREQYF
TRBV13	.	TRBD1	TRBJ2-7	TGTGCCAGCAGCTTCGGGACAGGAGAGTACGAGCAGTACTTC	CASSFGTGEYEQYF
TRBV10-3	once	.	TRBJ2-1	TGTGCCATCAAGGGGGTAGGGGGAAATGAGCAGTTCTTC	CAIKGVGGNEQFF
TRBV9	.	TRBD1	TRBJ1-1	TGTGCCAGCAGCCCAGGGGGGAGCGGGCTGAGAACTGAAGCTTTCTTT	CASSPGGSGLRTEAFF
TRBV12-3/TRBV12-4	.	.	TRBJ1-1	TGTGCCAGCAGTCCTCGGTCCCCAAACACTGAAGCTTTCTTT	CASSPRSPNTEAFF
TRBV5-1	.	TRBD2	TRBJ2-1	TGCGCCAGCAGCCGGGAGGGGGGTACTAATGAGCAGTTCTTC	CASSREGGTNEQFF
TRBV19	.	.	TRBJ1-1	TGTGCCAGTGCCTATAAAAGAAACACTGAAGCTTTCTTT	CASAYKRNTEAFF
TRBV19	.	.	TRBJ2-7	TGTGCCAGTATCGGGCGGTCCTGGTCTCTCCCGACCCACTACGAGCAGTACTTC	CASIGRSWSLPTHYEQYF